This TCR beta chain was found in a study of T cells after posttransplantation cyclophosphamide. CDR1 and CDR2 (germline): MNHNS, SASEGT. J lost 6 bases, V lost 7 bases, and 9 bases had no gene match. The CDR3 has 14 residues. Method: immunoSEQ multiplex PCR; TCRdb's copy keeps in-frame clones and lacks some. Altogether 24,000 or so clones were found in the sample, and no singletons occur. Findings and limits, study-wide: After PTCy, TRB diversity resembled that of CNI/methotrexate controls.

This clone has at least ten counts. The antigen is unknown. The gene calls are TRBV6-1 and TRBJ1-5; TRBD1 matches 7 bases. This sequence was found in a woman aged 45-60 years in good health, CMV-negative, and a related stem cell transplant donor. The sample consisted of PBMCs. Here the CDR3 reads CASIRTGQSQPQHF. For the CDR3, the DNA is TGTGCCAGCATCAGGACAGGACAGAGTCAGCCCCAGCATTTT.